The 10 T cell receptor beta chains in this list originate from one sample, sequenced in a study of shared clonotypes between healthy human individuals. The data were produced by immunoSEQ multiplex PCR, yet TCRdb's version contains in-frame clones alone and is incomplete. This table has roughly 2,500,000 clones, over 85% appearing once. The sample comprised naive CD4+ T cells from PBMCs. Subset reported: CD45RA+ positively selected. These receptors came from a man between 18 and 29 years old in good health. Some clones in this sample may be carry-over from other donors' samples.

A word on this clone: Because it lacks the conserved phenylalanine or tryptophan at the end, this CDR3 is likely a read error. The limits of the CDR3 on the DNA are not certain, so only TCRdb's listed CDR3 is given. The chain couples TRBV5-3 to TRBJ2-7; the table assigns TRBD1, which was not confirmed against the DNA. TRBV5-3 is an open reading frame whose function is uncertain. A total of 13 residues make up the CDR3, ends included. CDR3: CARSLAELGTGDE.

V gene TRBV28 combines with J gene TRBJ2-7; D uncertain. Germline V CDR1 and CDR2: MDHEN, SYDVKM. The germline V and J ends were trimmed by 2 bases and 3 bases, with 11 bases remaining between them. CDR3 length: 14 residues. CDR3 loop: CASSLPPLVYEQYF. In nucleotides, the CDR3 is TGTGCCAGCAGTTTACCCCCCCTGGTCTACGAGCAGTACTTC.

The chain uses TRBV5-4 and TRBJ2-4; TRBD1 agrees at 12 bases. Germline loops: CDR1 SGHNT, CDR2 YYREEE (reference sequence). The CDR3 runs to 15 residues. With V trimmed by 4 bases and J by 6 bases, 5 bases remained unmatched. CDR3 nucleotide sequence: TGTGCCAGCAGCCTATGGGACAGGGGGCCAAACATTCAGTACTTC. As protein: CASSLWDRGPNIQYF.

J is TRBJ1-2 and V is TRBV9; D unclear. V was cut by 2 bases and J by 7 bases, with 18 bases left in between. The CDR3 contains 15 residues. The germline V gene has CDR1 SGDLS and CDR2 YYNGEE. The CDR3 loop is CASSVNPGGSGGYTF. The CDR3, as DNA: TGTGCCAGCAGCGTGAACCCCGGAGGCAGTGGTGGCTACACCTTC. Drawing the rest from reference TRBV9 and TRBJ1-2, the complete variable domain is DSGVTQTPKHLITATGQRVTLRCSPRSGDLSVYWYQQSLDQGLQFLIQYYNGEERAKGNILERFSAQQFPDLHSELNLSSLELGDSALYFCASSVNPGGSGGYTFGSGTRLTVV.

The rearrangement joins TRBV6-6 to TRBJ1-2; no clear D. This CDR3 comprises 15 residues. V gave up 7 bases and J gave up 3 bases, with 18 bases separating them. The germline V gene has CDR1 MNHNY and CDR2 SVGAGI (reference sequence). The CDR3 DNA reads as TGTGCCAGCACTTCGAGGGTTCAATGGCACTATGGCTACACCTTC. This translates into CASTSRVQWHYGYTF.

Here the CDR3 DNA reads TGTGCCAGCAGCGTCCTAGGGGGTACCCCAGATACGCAGTATTTT. It is translated as CASSVLGGTPDTQYF. The chain recombines TRBV9 with TRBJ2-3; tentative D call: TRBD1 (6 bases). Trimming removed 2 bases at V and 4 bases at J, with 14 bases between. CDR3 length: 15 amino acids. CDR1 and CDR2 (germline): SGDLS, YYNGEE. The full variable domain, in which reference TRBV9 and TRBJ2-3 provide the parts outside the CDR3, is DSGVTQTPKHLITATGQRVTLRCSPRSGDLSVYWYQQSLDQGLQFLIQYYNGEERAKGNILERFSAQQFPDLHSELNLSSLELGDSALYFCASSVLGGTPDTQYFGPGTRLTVL.

The chain is built from TRBV4-2 and TRBJ1-5; a possible D gene is TRBD1 (5 bases). In germline, CDR1 is LGHNA, CDR2 YNFKEQ. This CDR3 has 17 residues. V was shortened by 1 base and J by 0 bases, with 13 bases between the two germline ends. The chain's CDR3 is CASSQGDHGSSNQPQHF. The CDR3 region has the DNA TGTGCCAGCAGCCAAGGGGACCACGGGTCTAGCAATCAGCCCCAGCATTTT.

This chain connects TRBV5-8 to TRBJ2-1, with 10 bases identical to TRBD2. The junction had 12 bases not matched to a gene; V was cut back by 5 bases and J by 7 bases. Germline lookup yields CDR1 SGHTS and CDR2 YDEGEE. The CDR3 has 16 amino acids. Here the CDR3 reads CASSLGILAGLNEQFF. In DNA form, the CDR3 reads TGTGCCAGCAGTCTTGGAATACTAGCGGGACTTAATGAGCAGTTCTTC.

This chain connects TRBV7-2 to TRBJ2-3; no clear D. CDR3 length: 14 amino acids. Between the trimmed V and J ends, which lost 0 bases and 5 bases, there was a span of 9 bases. The germline V gene has CDR1 SGHTA and CDR2 FQGNSA. The CDR3 reads CASSLALLRDTQYF. DNA of the CDR3: TGTGCCAGCAGCTTAGCGCTGCTACGAGATACGCAGTATTTT.

This rearrangement joins TRBV7-8 to TRBJ2-3, with 9 bases identical to TRBD1. The CDR3 covers 16 residues. V shed 2 bases and J 4 bases; nucleotides not matched to a gene: 7. Germline V gene data show CDR1 as SGHVS and CDR2 as FQNEAQ. Here the CDR3 reads CASSLMPGQGPDTQYF. The CDR3 DNA follows: TGTGCCAGCAGCTTAATGCCGGGACAGGGTCCAGATACGCAGTATTTT.